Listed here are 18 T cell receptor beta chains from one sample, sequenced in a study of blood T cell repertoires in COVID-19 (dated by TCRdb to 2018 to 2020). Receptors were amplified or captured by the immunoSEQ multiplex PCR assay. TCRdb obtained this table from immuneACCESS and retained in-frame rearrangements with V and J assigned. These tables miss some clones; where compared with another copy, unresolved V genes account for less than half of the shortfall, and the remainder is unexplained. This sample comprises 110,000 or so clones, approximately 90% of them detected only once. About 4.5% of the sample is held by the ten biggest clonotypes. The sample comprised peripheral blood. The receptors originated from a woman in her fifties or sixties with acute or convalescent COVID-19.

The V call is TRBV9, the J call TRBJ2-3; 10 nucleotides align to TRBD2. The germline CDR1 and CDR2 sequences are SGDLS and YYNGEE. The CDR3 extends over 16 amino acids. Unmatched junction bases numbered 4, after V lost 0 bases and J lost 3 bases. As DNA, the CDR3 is TGTGCCAGCAGCGTAGGGGAACTAGCGGGGACAGATACGCAGTATTTT. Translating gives CASSVGELAGTDTQYF.

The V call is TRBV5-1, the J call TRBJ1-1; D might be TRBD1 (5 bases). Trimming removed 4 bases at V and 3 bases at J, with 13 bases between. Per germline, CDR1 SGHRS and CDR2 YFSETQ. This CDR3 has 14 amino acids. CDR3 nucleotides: TGCGCCAGCAGCCATATTGGGGGGGACACTGAAGCTTTCTTT. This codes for CASSHIGGDTEAFF.

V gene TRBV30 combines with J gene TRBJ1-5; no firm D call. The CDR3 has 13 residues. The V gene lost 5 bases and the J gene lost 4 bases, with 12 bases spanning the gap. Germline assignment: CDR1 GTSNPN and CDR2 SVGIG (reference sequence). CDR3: CAWATRENQPQHF. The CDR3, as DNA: TGTGCCTGGGCCACGAGGGAAAATCAGCCCCAGCATTTT.

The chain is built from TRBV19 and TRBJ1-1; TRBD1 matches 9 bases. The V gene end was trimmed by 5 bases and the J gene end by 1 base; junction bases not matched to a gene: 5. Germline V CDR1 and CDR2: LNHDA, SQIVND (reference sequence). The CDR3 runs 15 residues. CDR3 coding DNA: TGTGCCAGTAGTCCTCGGACAGGGGAGAACACTGAAGCTTTCTTT. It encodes CASSPRTGENTEAFF.

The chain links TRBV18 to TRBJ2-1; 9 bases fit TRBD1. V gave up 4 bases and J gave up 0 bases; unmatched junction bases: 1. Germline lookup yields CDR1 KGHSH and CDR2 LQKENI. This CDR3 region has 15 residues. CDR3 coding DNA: TGTGCCAGCTCACAGACAGGGGGCTCCTACAATGAGCAGTTCTTC. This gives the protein CASSQTGGSYNEQFF. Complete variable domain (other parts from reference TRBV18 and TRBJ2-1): NAGVMQNPRHLVRRRGQEARLRCSPMKGHSHVYWYRQLPEEGLKFMVYLQKENIIDESGMPKERFSAEFPKEGPSILRIQQVVRGDSAAYFCASSQTGGSYNEQFFGPGTRLTVL.

Here the CDR3 DNA reads TGTGCCAGCAGCTTAGCGCGGGCTAGCGGGAGGCTAGATACGCAGTATTTT. Protein sequence: CASSLARASGRLDTQYF. The V call is TRBV7-2, the J call TRBJ2-3; TRBD2 matches 11 bases. V shed 0 bases, J shed 5 bases, and the junction held 7 bases outside the gene matches. The germline CDR1 and CDR2 sequences are SGHTA and FQGNSA. This CDR3 has 17 residues.

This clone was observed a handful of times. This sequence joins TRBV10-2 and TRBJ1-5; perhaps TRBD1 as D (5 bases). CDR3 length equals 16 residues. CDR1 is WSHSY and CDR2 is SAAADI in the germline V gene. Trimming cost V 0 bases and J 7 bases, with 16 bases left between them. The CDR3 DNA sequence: TGCGCCAGCAGTGAGTCGAAAGGGGTAGGTGGACAGCCCCAGCATTTT. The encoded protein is CASSESKGVGGQPQHF.

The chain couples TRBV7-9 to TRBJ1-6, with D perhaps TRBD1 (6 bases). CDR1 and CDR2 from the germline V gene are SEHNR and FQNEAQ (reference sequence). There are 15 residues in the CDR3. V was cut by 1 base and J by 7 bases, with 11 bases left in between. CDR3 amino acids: CASSLEGQKNSPLHF. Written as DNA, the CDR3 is TGTGCCAGCAGCTTAGAAGGACAGAAAAATTCACCCCTCCACTTT. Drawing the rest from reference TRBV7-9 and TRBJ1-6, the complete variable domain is DTGVSQNPRHKITKRGQNVTFRCDPISEHNRLYWYRQTLGQGPEFLTYFQNEAQLEKSRLLSDRFSAERPKGSFSTLEIQRTEQGDSAMYLCASSLEGQKNSPLHFGNGTRLTVT.

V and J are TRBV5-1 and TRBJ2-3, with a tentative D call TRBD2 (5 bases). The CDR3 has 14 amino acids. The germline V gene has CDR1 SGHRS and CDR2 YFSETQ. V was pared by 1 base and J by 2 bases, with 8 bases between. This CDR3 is CASSLIGDTDTQYF. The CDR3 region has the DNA TGCGCCAGCAGCTTGATCGGGGACACAGATACGCAGTATTTT.

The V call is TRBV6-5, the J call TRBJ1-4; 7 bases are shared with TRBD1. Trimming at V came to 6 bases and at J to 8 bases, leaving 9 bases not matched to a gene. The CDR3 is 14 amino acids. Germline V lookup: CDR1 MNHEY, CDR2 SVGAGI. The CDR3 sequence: CASSVVGGEEKLFF. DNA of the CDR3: TGTGCCAGCAGCGTCGTAGGGGGCGAAGAAAAACTGTTTTTT.

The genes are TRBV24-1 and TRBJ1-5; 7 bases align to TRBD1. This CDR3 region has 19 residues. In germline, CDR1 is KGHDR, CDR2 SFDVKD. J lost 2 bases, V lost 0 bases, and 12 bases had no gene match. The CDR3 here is CATSDLRSEGARGNQPQHF. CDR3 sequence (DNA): TGTGCCACCAGTGATTTGCGCTCAGAGGGGGCCAGGGGCAATCAGCCCCAGCATTTT.

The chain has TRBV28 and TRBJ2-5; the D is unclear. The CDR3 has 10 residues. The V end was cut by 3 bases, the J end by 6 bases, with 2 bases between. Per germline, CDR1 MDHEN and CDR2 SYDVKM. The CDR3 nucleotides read TGTGCCAGCAGTTTTAAGACCCAGTACTTC. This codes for CASSFKTQYF.

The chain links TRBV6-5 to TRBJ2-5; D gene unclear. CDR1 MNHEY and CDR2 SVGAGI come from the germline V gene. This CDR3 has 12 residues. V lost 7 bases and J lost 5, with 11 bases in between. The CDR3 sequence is CASTQRRETQYF. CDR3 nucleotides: TGTGCCAGCACCCAACGGCGGGAGACCCAGTACTTC.

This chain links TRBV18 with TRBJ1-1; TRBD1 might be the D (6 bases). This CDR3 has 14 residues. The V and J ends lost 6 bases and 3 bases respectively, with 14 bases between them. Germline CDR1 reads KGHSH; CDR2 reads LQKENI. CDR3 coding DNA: TGTGCCAGCTCTCCCGGGACACAATACACTGAAGCTTTCTTT. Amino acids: CASSPGTQYTEAFF.

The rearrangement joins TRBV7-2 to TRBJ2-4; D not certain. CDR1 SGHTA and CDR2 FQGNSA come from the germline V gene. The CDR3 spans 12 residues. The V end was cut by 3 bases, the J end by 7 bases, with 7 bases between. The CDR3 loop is CASSLTLNIQYF. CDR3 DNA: TGTGCCAGCAGCTTGACACTGAACATTCAGTACTTC.

CDR3 sequence reads: CASSLRGMEGTEAFF. The CDR3 bases are TGTGCCAGCAGCTTGAGGGGGATGGAAGGCACTGAAGCTTTCTTT. This rearrangement joins TRBV5-5 to TRBJ1-1; the D gene is possibly TRBD1 (6 bases). CDR3 length: 15 residues. Trimming shortened V by 1 base and J by 4 bases, and 14 bases separated the two germline ends. CDR1 is SGHKS, CDR2 YYEKEE, per germline (reference sequence).

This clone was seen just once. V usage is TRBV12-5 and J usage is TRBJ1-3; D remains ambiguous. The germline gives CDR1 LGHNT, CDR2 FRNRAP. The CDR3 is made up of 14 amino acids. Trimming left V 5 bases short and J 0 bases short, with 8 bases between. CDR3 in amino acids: CASGRRVSGNTIYF. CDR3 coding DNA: TGTGCTAGTGGTCGGAGAGTCTCTGGAAACACCATATATTTT.

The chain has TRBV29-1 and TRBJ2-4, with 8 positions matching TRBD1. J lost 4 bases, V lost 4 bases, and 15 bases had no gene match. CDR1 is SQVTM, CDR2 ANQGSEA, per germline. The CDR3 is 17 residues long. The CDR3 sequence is CSVVLNGQGGTKNIQYF. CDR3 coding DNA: TGCAGCGTTGTCCTTAACGGACAGGGTGGGACTAAAAACATTCAGTACTTC.